This is a list of T cell receptor beta chains from one sample in a study of graft-versus-host responses after intestinal transplantation. TCRdb keeps only in-frame clones here, not all; method: immunoSEQ multiplex PCR. This table has approximately 11,000 clones, around three quarters appearing once. The sequences come from ileum tissue, collected 23 days after intestinal transplant. The origin of the receptors is a human patient who received an intestinal transplant, so some T cells may come from the graft donor. The CDR3 runs from the conserved cysteine through the conserved F or W. Fields, in order: CDR3 protein, CDR3 DNA, J gene, V gene, clone size, D gene. The D gene is left open where the match is weak. A row's size may be missing; if present it is once, few, many or a size class.

CDR3: CASSPRREGRSSKDPYEQYF
DNA: TGTGCCAGCTCACCAAGGAGGGAGGGCCGAAGCTCCAAAGATCCGTACGAGCAGTACTTC
J: TRBJ2-7
V: TRBV18
size: -
D: TRBD2

CDR3: CASSSRLAGDYEQYF
DNA: TGTGCCAGCAGCTCACGTCTAGCGGGGGACTACGAGCAGTACTTC
J: TRBJ2-7
V: TRBV13
size: -
D: TRBD2

CDR3: CASSLKQGGSPLHF
DNA: TGCGCCAGCAGCTTGAAGCAGGGAGGGTCACCCCTCCACTTT
J: TRBJ1-6
V: TRBV5-1
size: -
D: -

CDR3: CASSVGGLPSYEQYF
DNA: TGTGCCAGCAGCGTAGGCGGGTTACCCTCCTACGAGCAGTACTTC
J: TRBJ2-7
V: TRBV9
size: -
D: -

CDR3: CASRTGGGYEQYF
DNA: TGTGCCAGCAGAACAGGGGGCGGCTACGAGCAGTACTTC
J: TRBJ2-7
V: TRBV27
size: -
D: TRBD1

CDR3: CASSATGGDTEAFF
DNA: TGTGCCAGCAGCGCAACAGGGGGGGACACTGAAGCTTTCTTT
J: TRBJ1-1
V: TRBV9
size: -
D: TRBD1

CDR3: CATRDNQNSPLHF
DNA: TGTGCCACTCGGGACAATCAGAATTCACCCCTCCACTTT
J: TRBJ1-6
V: TRBV6-5
size: -
D: -

CDR3: CASSVGGASTDTQYF
DNA: TGTGCCAGCAGCGTAGGTGGAGCGAGCACAGATACGCAGTATTTT
J: TRBJ2-3
V: TRBV9
size: -
D: -

CDR3: CASSARDSNQPQHF
DNA: TGTGCCAGCAGCGCGCGCGATAGCAATCAGCCCCAGCATTTT
J: TRBJ1-5
V: TRBV9
size: -
D: -

CDR3: CASSLGPHEQYF
DNA: TGTGCCAGCAGTTTAGGGCCCCACGAGCAGTACTTC
J: TRBJ2-7
V: TRBV28
size: few
D: -

CDR3: CASSLGIGQAGRAYNEQFF
DNA: TGTGCCAGCAGCTTAGGAATAGGACAAGCCGGGAGGGCGTACAATGAGCAGTTCTTC
J: TRBJ2-1
V: TRBV7-8
size: -
D: TRBD2

CDR3: CASSESGTGSEQYF
DNA: TGCGCCAGCAGTGAGTCGGGGACAGGGAGCGAGCAGTACTTC
J: TRBJ2-7
V: TRBV10-1
size: -
D: TRBD1

CDR3: CASSGPGLVEQYF
DNA: TGTGCCAGCAGTGGACCGGGACTAGTCGAGCAGTACTTC
J: TRBJ2-7
V: TRBV6-1
size: medium-sized
D: TRBD2

CDR3: CASSPGTSGSYEQYF
DNA: TGTGCCAGCAGCCCCGGGACTAGCGGTTCCTACGAGCAGTACTTC
J: TRBJ2-7
V: TRBV7-7
size: -
D: TRBD2

CDR3: CASSYSSGLFYGYTF
DNA: TGTGCCAGCAGTTACAGCAGCGGTCTTTTCTATGGCTACACCTTC
J: TRBJ1-2
V: TRBV6-6
size: -
D: -

CDR3: CASSVDGTLIYNEQFF
DNA: TGTGCCAGCAGCGTAGACGGGACCCTAATTTACAATGAGCAGTTCTTC
J: TRBJ2-1
V: TRBV9
size: once
D: -

CDR3: CASSLPLAGGLSATYEQYF
DNA: TGTGCCAGCAGTCTACCTCTAGCGGGAGGATTATCCGCTACCTACGAGCAGTACTTC
J: TRBJ2-7
V: TRBV28
size: once
D: TRBD2

CDR3: CASSDPLKSTNEKLFF
DNA: TGTGCCAGCAGTGATCCTCTGAAATCAACTAATGAAAAACTGTTTTTT
J: TRBJ1-4
V: TRBV2
size: -
D: -

CDR3: CASSEWGAGPHAQETQYF
DNA: TGTGCCAGCAGTGAATGGGGAGCGGGGCCGCACGCGCAAGAGACCCAGTACTTC
J: TRBJ2-5
V: TRBV6-1
size: -
D: TRBD2

CDR3: CASSQGQGTYEQYF
DNA: TGCGCCAGCAGCCAAGGACAGGGGACGTACGAGCAGTACTTC
J: TRBJ2-7
V: TRBV4-3
size: -
D: TRBD1

CDR3: CASRWTGGTEAFF
DNA: TGCGCCAGCAGGTGGACAGGGGGCACTGAAGCTTTCTTT
J: TRBJ1-1
V: TRBV5-1
size: -
D: TRBD1

CDR3: CASSPHSTGNGEQHF
DNA: TGTGCCAGCAGTCCCCACTCAACAGGGAACGGCGAGCAGCACTTC
J: TRBJ2-7
V: TRBV2
size: -
D: -

CDR3: CASSEPGSATNEKLFF
DNA: TGTGCCAGCAGTGAACCTGGGTCTGCAACTAATGAAAAACTGTTTTTT
J: TRBJ1-4
V: TRBV6-1
size: -
D: -

CDR3: CASSALDRAEYF
DNA: TGTGCCAGCAGCGCACTAGACAGGGCCGAGTACTTC
J: TRBJ2-7
V: TRBV7-9
size: -
D: TRBD1

CDR3: CASRTFNMGNQPQHF
DNA: TGTGCCAGTAGGACTTTCAATATGGGCAATCAGCCCCAGCATTTT
J: TRBJ1-5
V: TRBV19
size: -
D: -

CDR3: CASSPLKGRQANYGYTF
DNA: TGTGCCAGCTCACCCCTAAAAGGCCGACAGGCTAACTATGGCTACACCTTC
J: TRBJ1-2
V: TRBV18
size: -
D: -

CDR3: CAWSVGGETQYF
DNA: TGTGCCTGGAGTGTAGGGGGAGAGACCCAGTACTTC
J: TRBJ2-5
V: TRBV30
size: -
D: -

CDR3: CASSTNRAWITGELFF
DNA: TGTGCCAGCAGCACCAACAGGGCATGGATCACCGGGGAGCTGTTTTTT
J: TRBJ2-2
V: TRBV7-8
size: -
D: -

CDR3: CASRTGTGAYNEQFF
DNA: TGTGCCAGCAGGACCGGGACAGGAGCCTACAATGAGCAGTTCTTC
J: TRBJ2-1
V: TRBV6-6
size: -
D: TRBD1

CDR3: CASSRIRDIIPIYGYTF
DNA: TGCGCCAGCAGCCGGATCCGGGACATCATTCCCATCTATGGCTACACCTTC
J: TRBJ1-2
V: TRBV4-3
size: -
D: -

CDR3: CASSPGQGYQPQHF
DNA: TGTGCCAGCAGTCCCGGACAGGGGTATCAGCCCCAGCATTTT
J: TRBJ1-5
V: TRBV6-5
size: once
D: TRBD1

CDR3: CASSEGTSPYF
DNA: TGTGCCAGCAGTGAAGGGACGTCTCCGTATTTT
J: TRBJ2-3
V: TRBV25-1
size: -
D: -

CDR3: CASSLSGIGQPQHF
DNA: TGTGCCAGCAGTTTATCAGGGATTGGGCAGCCCCAGCATTTT
J: TRBJ1-5
V: TRBV28
size: -
D: -

CDR3: CASSQISGYEQYF
DNA: TGTGCCAGCAGTCAAATCTCGGGGTACGAGCAGTACTTC
J: TRBJ2-7
V: TRBV27
size: -
D: -

CDR3: CASSPSGLQTQYF
DNA: TGTGCCAGCAGCCCCTCTGGCCTACAGACCCAGTACTTC
J: TRBJ2-5
V: TRBV5-8
size: -
D: -

CDR3: CASSLGTSGTDTQYF
DNA: TGTGCCAGCAGCTTAGGGACTAGCGGCACAGATACGCAGTATTTT
J: TRBJ2-3
V: TRBV7-3
size: once
D: TRBD2

CDR3: CASRIGLQTYEQYF
DNA: TGTGCCAGCAGAATAGGGTTACAAACCTACGAGCAGTACTTC
J: TRBJ2-7
V: TRBV6-5
size: -
D: -

CDR3: CASSGRPPLAKNIQYF
DNA: TGTGCCAGCAGTGGGAGACCGCCGCTAGCCAAAAACATTCAGTACTTC
J: TRBJ2-4
V: TRBV2
size: -
D: -